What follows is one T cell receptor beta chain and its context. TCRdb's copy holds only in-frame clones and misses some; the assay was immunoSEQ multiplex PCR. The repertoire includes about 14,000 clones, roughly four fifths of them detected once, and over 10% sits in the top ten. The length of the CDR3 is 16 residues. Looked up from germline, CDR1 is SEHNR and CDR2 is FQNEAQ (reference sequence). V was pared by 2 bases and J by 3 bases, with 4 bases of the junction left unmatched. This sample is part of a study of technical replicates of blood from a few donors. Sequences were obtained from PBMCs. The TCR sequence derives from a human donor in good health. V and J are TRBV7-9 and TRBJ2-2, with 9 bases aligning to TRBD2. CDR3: CASSLMASGDTGELFF. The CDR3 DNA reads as TGTGCCAGCAGCTTAATGGCTAGCGGGGACACCGGGGAGCTGTTTTTT.